The clone carrying this TCR beta chain was recorded a few times. From blood CD8+ and CD4+ T cells, TCR beta sequences were generated. Patients with stable or active relapsing-remitting disease, all of them treatment-naive, made up the multiple sclerosis controls. These data belong to a study of CD8 T cells in Susac syndrome. There are 11 residues in the CDR3. Germline V CDR1 and CDR2: GTSNPN, SVGIG (reference sequence). Trimming took off 5 bases at V and 4 bases at J, with 8 bases between the two ends. RNA, at roughly 0.45 to 1 ug, was reverse transcribed with random hexamers. Coverage of TCR beta CDR3 amplification by immunoSEQ multiplex PCR extended to 54 Vbeta and 13 Jbeta. TCRdb passed the immunoSEQ multiplex PCR reads through MiXCR, listing each CDR3 protein once. The sample records some 120,000 distinct CDR3 sequences, approximately 90% being singletons.

The sequence was obtained from a human donor with multiple sclerosis. Sequencing was performed on CD8+ T cells from PBMCs. This chain links TRBV30 with TRBJ1-1; D gene uncertain. The DNA for the CDR3 is TGTGCCTGGTCGGTAGGCACTGAAGCTTTCTTT. Translated, it gives CAWSVGTEAFF.